Described below is a single T cell receptor beta chain sequence and its context. Its antigen is as yet unknown. The source of the sample is a study of blood T cells in healthy people across ages. General observations from the study: Observed TCR beta diversity per million T cells went down as age went up. This fall followed a roughly linear course with age. When set beside aged donors, long-lived donors presented more naive CD4+ cells and higher diversity.

The CDR3 runs to 16 residues. Trimming removed 5 bases from V and 1 base from J; junction bases left unmatched: 6. Germline CDR1 KGHDR, CDR2 SFDVKD. Alongside a J-beta primer mix, a sample-barcoded 5' primer served in a second PCR lasting roughly 6 to 11 cycles. Each cDNA was tagged by a template-switch adaptor containing 12 random nucleotides. One entry per CDR3 protein results from TCRdb running MiXCR on the 5' RACE reads. The sample contains approximately 1,100,000 distinct CDR3 sequences, 45% of which appear only once. V gene TRBV24-1 combines with J gene TRBJ2-3; 9 bases are a match to TRBD1. This clonotype was obtained from a woman between 55 and 75 years old in good health. The sample was blood. CDR3 amino acids: CATSAFDRGGTDTQYF. DNA for the CDR3: TGTGCCACCAGTGCCTTCGACAGGGGGGGCACAGATACGCAGTATTTT.